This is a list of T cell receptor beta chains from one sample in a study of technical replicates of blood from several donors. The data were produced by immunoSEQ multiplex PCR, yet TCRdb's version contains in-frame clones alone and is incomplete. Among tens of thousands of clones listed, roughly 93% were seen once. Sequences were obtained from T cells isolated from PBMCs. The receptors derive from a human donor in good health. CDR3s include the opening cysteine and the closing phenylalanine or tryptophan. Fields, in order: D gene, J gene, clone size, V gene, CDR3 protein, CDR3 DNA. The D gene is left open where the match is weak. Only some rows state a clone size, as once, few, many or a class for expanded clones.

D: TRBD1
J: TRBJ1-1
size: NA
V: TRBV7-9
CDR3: CASSDRGETEAFF
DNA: TGTGCCAGCAGCGACAGGGGTGAGACTGAAGCTTTCTTT

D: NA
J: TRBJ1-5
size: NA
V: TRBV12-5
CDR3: CASGPPGRANQPQHF
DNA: TGTGCTAGTGGTCCTCCCGGAAGAGCGAATCAGCCCCAGCATTTT

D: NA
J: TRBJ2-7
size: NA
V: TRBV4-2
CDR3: CASSQDRGKQYF
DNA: TGTGCCAGCAGCCAAGATAGGGGGAAACAGTACTTC

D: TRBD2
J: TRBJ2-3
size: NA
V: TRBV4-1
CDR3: CASSQHPMAGGLDTQYF
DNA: TGCGCCAGCAGCCAACACCCGATGGCGGGAGGGTTGGATACGCAGTATTTT

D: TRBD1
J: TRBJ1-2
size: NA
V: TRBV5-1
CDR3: CASSPGQGRFDGYTF
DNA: TGCGCGAGCAGCCCGGGACAGGGACGGTTCGATGGCTACACCTTC

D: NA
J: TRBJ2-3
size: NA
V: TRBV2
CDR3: CATGVGTDTQYF
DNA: TGTGCCACCGGGGTAGGGACAGATACGCAGTATTTT

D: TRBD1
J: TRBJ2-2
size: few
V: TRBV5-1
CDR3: CASSFRTGGSTGELFF
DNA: TGCGCCAGCAGCTTCAGGACAGGCGGATCGACCGGGGAGCTGTTTTTT

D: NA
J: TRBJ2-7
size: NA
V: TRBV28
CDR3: CASRAGLSVEQYF
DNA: TGTGCCAGCAGGGCCGGTTTAAGCGTCGAGCAGTACTTC

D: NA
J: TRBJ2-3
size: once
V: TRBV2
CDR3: CASSDPAAFTDTQYF
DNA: TGTGCCAGCAGTGACCCAGCGGCATTCACAGATACGCAGTATTTT

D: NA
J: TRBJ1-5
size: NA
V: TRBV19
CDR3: CASIRPGVGTPYSNQPQHF
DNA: TGTGCCAGTATCCGTCCGGGGGTGGGCACCCCTTATAGCAATCAGCCCCAGCATTTT

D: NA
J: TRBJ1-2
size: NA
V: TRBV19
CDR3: CASTPAGGSGYTF
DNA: TGTGCCAGTACACCGGCGGGGGGTTCTGGCTACACCTTC

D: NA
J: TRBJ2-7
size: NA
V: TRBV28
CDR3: CASSLTEREQYF
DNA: TGTGCCAGCAGTTTAACCGAGAGGGAGCAGTACTTC

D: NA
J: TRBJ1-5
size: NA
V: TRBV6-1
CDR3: CASSESQTGTNQPQHF
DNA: TGTGCCAGCAGTGAATCCCAAACCGGGACAAACCAGCCCCAGCATTTT

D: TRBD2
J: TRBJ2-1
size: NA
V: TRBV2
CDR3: CASSEALEGLAGYNEQFF
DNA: TGTGCCAGCAGTGAAGCGCTTGAGGGCCTAGCGGGTTACAATGAGCAGTTCTTC

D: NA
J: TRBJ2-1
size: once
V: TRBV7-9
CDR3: CASSLVYRAYNEQFF
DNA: TGTGCCAGCAGCTTAGTGTACCGCGCCTACAATGAGCAGTTCTTC